A selection of T cell receptor beta chains follows, all from one sample in a study of T cell clonotyping in hematopoietic cell transplantation. The repertoire was sequenced with immunoSEQ multiplex PCR; TCRdb's copy has only in-frame clones and lacks some. Here the sample spans roughly 17,000 clones, 93% being singletons. Here the sequenced sample was peripheral blood mononuclear cells, taken before stem cell transplant. Receptor source: a young man with biphenotypic leukemia. Some clones in this sample may be carry-over from other donors' samples. Each CDR3 is given with its conserved first and last residue. A D gene is named only where the DNA matches it firmly. Clone size appears in some rows only: once, few, many, or a class for an expanded clone.

v_gene	j_gene	abundance	d_gene	CDR3aa	CDR3nt
TRBV2	TRBJ2-3	NA	TRBD1	CASSELTGTTDTQYF	TGTGCCAGCAGTGAACTGACAGGGACCACAGATACGCAGTATTTT
TRBV29-1	TRBJ1-1	NA	NA	CSVAQGRNTEAFF	TGCAGCGTTGCTCAGGGTCGGAACACTGAAGCTTTCTTT
TRBV2	TRBJ2-2	once	TRBD1	CASSQRDREETGELFF	TGTGCCAGCAGTCAAAGGGACAGGGAAGAAACCGGGGAGCTGTTTTTT
TRBV7-9	TRBJ2-5	NA	TRBD2	CASRTTSGGFQETQYF	TGTGCCAGCAGAACCACTAGCGGGGGTTTCCAAGAGACCCAGTACTTC
TRBV2	TRBJ2-2	NA	TRBD2	CASGFHITSGNTGELFF	TGTGCCAGCGGATTTCACATTACTAGCGGGAACACCGGGGAGCTGTTTTTT
TRBV25-1	TRBJ1-1	few	NA	CASSESGGIAEAFF	TGTGCCAGCAGTGAATCGGGGGGGATTGCTGAAGCTTTCTTT
TRBV9	TRBJ2-5	NA	TRBD2	CASSVGLAGGTPREETQYF	TGTGCCAGCAGCGTAGGACTAGCGGGGGGTACCCCCCGAGAGGAGACCCAGTACTTC
TRBV27	TRBJ2-1	NA	NA	CASSFYSGHNEQFF	TGTGCCAGCAGTTTTTACAGCGGTCACAATGAGCAGTTCTTC
TRBV28	TRBJ2-4	NA	TRBD1	CASSFPGQGLSNIQYF	TGTGCCAGCAGTTTCCCGGGACAGGGTCTTTCGAACATTCAGTACTTC
TRBV6-1	TRBJ1-6	NA	NA	CASSEEAGESSPLHF	TGTGCCAGCAGTGAAGAGGCAGGGGAAAGTTCACCCCTCCACTTT
TRBV6-5	TRBJ1-3	NA	NA	CASRYRVGSGNTIYF	TGTGCCAGCAGGTACAGGGTAGGATCCGGAAACACCATATATTTT
TRBV14	TRBJ2-2	NA	TRBD1	CASRPGQANTGELFF	TGTGCCAGCAGACCTGGACAGGCGAACACCGGGGAGCTGTTTTTT
TRBV5-1	TRBJ1-2	once	NA	CASSWGPTEDGYTF	TGCGCCAGCAGCTGGGGGCCCACGGAGGATGGCTACACCTTC
TRBV19	TRBJ2-2	few	NA	CASSIEKGPGELFF	TGTGCCAGTAGTATTGAGAAGGGGCCCGGGGAGCTGTTTTTT
TRBV30	TRBJ2-3	NA	TRBD2	CAWSTTSGTDTQYF	TGTGCCTGGAGTACCACTAGCGGCACAGATACGCAGTATTTT
TRBV4-1	TRBJ2-3	once	NA	CASSHALTDTQYF	TGCGCCAGCAGCCATGCTCTCACAGATACGCAGTATTTT
TRBV4-3	TRBJ1-6	once	TRBD1	CASSQDQGTGGSPLHF	TGCGCCAGCAGCCAAGATCAAGGGACAGGGGGGTCACCCCTCCACTTT
TRBV20-1	TRBJ2-1	NA	TRBD1	CSVGTDYEQFF	TGCAGTGTGGGGACAGACTATGAGCAGTTCTTC
TRBV11-2	TRBJ2-1	NA	TRBD1	CASSTGTGNEQFF	TGTGCCAGCAGCACCGGGACAGGGAATGAGCAGTTCTTC
TRBV5-6	TRBJ2-7	few	NA	CASSFGRSYEQYF	TGTGCCAGCAGCTTCGGACGGAGCTACGAGCAGTACTTC
TRBV6-6	TRBJ1-2	NA	NA	CASIPSGGNYGYTF	TGTGCCAGCATCCCCTCGGGCGGAAACTATGGCTACACCTTC
TRBV7-3	TRBJ1-1	once	NA	CASSRGRNTEAFF	TGTGCCAGCAGCCGGGGCCGGAACACTGAAGCTTTCTTT
TRBV5-6	TRBJ2-7	once	NA	CASSFGRAYEQYF	TGTGCCAGCAGCTTCGGCAGGGCTTACGAGCAGTACTTC
TRBV19	TRBJ1-2	NA	TRBD1	CASSIAGQGTAF	TGTGCCAGTAGTATAGCCGGACAGGGCACCGCCTTC
TRBV6-5	TRBJ1-1	NA	NA	CASRLSPDTEAFF	TGTGCCAGCAGACTTAGCCCCGACACTGAAGCTTTCTTT
TRBV7-2	TRBJ1-2	few	NA	CASSFLYGYTF	TGTGCCAGCAGCTTCTTGTATGGCTACACCTTC
TRBV7-2	TRBJ1-1	NA	NA	CASSIHGNTEAFF	TGTGCCAGCAGCATACATGGGAACACTGAAGCTTTCTTT
TRBV7-7	TRBJ2-7	NA	NA	CASSPGSPTYEQYF	TGTGCCAGCAGCCCAGGGTCTCCCACCTACGAGCAGTACTTC
TRBV5-4	TRBJ1-6	NA	NA	CASTDRTAGFNSPLHF	TGTGCCAGCACCGATAGGACAGCCGGTTTTAATTCACCCCTCCACTTT
TRBV7-2	TRBJ2-7	once	NA	CASSPSPAYEQYF	TGTGCCAGCAGTCCCAGCCCCGCGTACGAGCAGTACTTC
TRBV30	TRBJ1-1	NA	TRBD1	CAWMTGSGGGTEAFF	TGTGCCTGGATGACAGGGAGTGGGGGGGGGACTGAAGCTTTCTTT
TRBV30	TRBJ2-7	NA	TRBD2	CAWGRGVSYEQYF	TGTGCCTGGGGGCGGGGGGTTTCCTACGAGCAGTACTTC
TRBV28	TRBJ2-7	NA	TRBD1	CASSARDRRYEQYF	TGTGCCAGCAGTGCGCGGGACAGGAGGTACGAGCAGTACTTC
TRBV2	TRBJ2-4	NA	NA	CASSLTGRSAKNIQYF	TGTGCCAGCAGTCTAACAGGGAGATCAGCCAAAAACATTCAGTACTTC
TRBV10-3	TRBJ1-5	NA	TRBD1	CAISDLRTGDNQPQHF	TGTGCCATCAGTGATCTTCGGACAGGGGACAATCAGCCCCAGCATTTT
TRBV30	TRBJ1-3	NA	NA	CAWSGVPNTIYF	TGTGCCTGGAGTGGGGTCCCAAACACCATATATTTT
TRBV29-1	TRBJ1-2	NA	NA	CSVADWPNYGYTF	TGCAGCGTTGCTGACTGGCCTAACTATGGCTACACCTTC
TRBV5-1	TRBJ2-3	NA	TRBD2	CASSRSGGATDTQYF	TGCGCCAGCAGCCGTAGCGGGGGGGCAACAGATACGCAGTATTTT
TRBV7-3	TRBJ2-1	NA	NA	CASSLTLGGPENEQFF	TGTGCCAGCAGCTTAACGTTGGGGGGGCCCGAAAATGAGCAGTTCTTC
TRBV6-6	TRBJ1-1	NA	NA	CASSPLNWNTEAFF	TGTGCCAGCAGTCCTCTCAATTGGAACACTGAAGCTTTCTTT
TRBV9	TRBJ2-1	NA	TRBD2	CASSVGGLAASNEQFF	TGTGCCAGCAGCGTAGGGGGACTAGCGGCGAGCAATGAGCAGTTCTTC
TRBV4-3	TRBJ1-2	once	TRBD1	CASSQDQAVFDRGPVHSYGYTF	TGCGCCAGCAGCCAAGATCAGGCGGTTTTCGACAGGGGGCCGGTACACTCATATGGCTACACCTTC
TRBV7-3	TRBJ2-2	NA	TRBD1	CASSLGQGAYGELFF	TGTGCCAGCAGCCTGGGACAGGGGGCTTACGGGGAGCTGTTTTTT
TRBV2	TRBJ2-7	NA	TRBD1	CASRNKGQGSYEQYF	TGTGCCAGCAGAAACAAAGGACAGGGGTCCTACGAGCAGTACTTC
TRBV28	TRBJ1-1	NA	TRBD1	CASSFTLAQGVNTEAFF	TGTGCCAGCAGTTTTACCCTAGCACAGGGGGTGAACACTGAAGCTTTCTTT
TRBV29-1	TRBJ2-1	NA	NA	CSVGAENNEGWQFF	TGCAGCGTTGGGGCAGAGAACAATGAAGGGTGGCAGTTCTTC
TRBV10-3	TRBJ2-2	NA	TRBD1	CAISGTSGQGTGELFF	TGTGCCATCAGTGGAACCTCGGGACAGGGTACCGGGGAGCTGTTTTTT
TRBV7-2	TRBJ2-2	NA	NA	CASSSRWGGPTGELFF	TGTGCCAGCAGCTCCCGTTGGGGGGGGCCCACCGGGGAGCTGTTTTTT
TRBV6-4	TRBJ1-4	NA	NA	CASTPGKESNEKLFF	TGTGCCAGCACTCCTGGTAAGGAGTCTAATGAAAAACTGTTTTTT
TRBV30	TRBJ1-5	NA	NA	CAWSGPANQPQHF	TGTGCCTGGAGTGGCCCAGCCAATCAGCCCCAGCATTTT
TRBV5-1	TRBJ2-1	few	NA	CASSEGDTYNEQFF	TGCGCCAGTAGTGAGGGGGACACTTACAATGAGCAGTTCTTC
TRBV5-8	TRBJ2-5	NA	NA	CASSSAAGYETQYF	TGTGCCAGCAGCTCGGCCGCCGGGTATGAGACCCAGTACTTC
TRBV9	TRBJ2-5	NA	TRBD1	CASSLEVGQEQTQYF	TGTGCCAGCAGCCTAGAGGTGGGACAGGAGCAGACCCAGTACTTC
TRBV7-2	TRBJ2-2	NA	NA	CASSSLVLGGGSELFF	TGTGCCAGCAGCTCGTTAGTGTTGGGGGGTGGGTCGGAGCTGTTTTTT
TRBV5-1	TRBJ2-3	NA	NA	CASMEGSSTDTQYF	TGCGCCAGCATGGAGGGATCGAGCACAGATACGCAGTATTTT
TRBV6-6	TRBJ1-1	NA	NA	CASSYSWTMNTEAFF	TGTGCCAGCAGTTACTCCTGGACAATGAACACTGAAGCTTTCTTT
TRBV6-6	TRBJ2-5	NA	NA	CASSRTEVYGETQYF	TGTGCCAGCAGTCGGACGGAGGTTTACGGCGAGACCCAGTACTTC
TRBV30	TRBJ1-5	NA	TRBD1	CAWSNPRTGGAGQPQHF	TGTGCCTGGAGTAACCCGCGGACAGGGGGCGCGGGACAGCCCCAGCATTTT
TRBV7-2	TRBJ2-7	NA	NA	CASSFDRSYEQYF	TGTGCCAGCAGCTTTGACAGGTCCTACGAGCAGTACTTC
TRBV19	TRBJ1-2	NA	NA	CASSIGAGDYGYTF	TGTGCCAGTAGTATAGGGGCAGGGGACTATGGCTACACCTTC